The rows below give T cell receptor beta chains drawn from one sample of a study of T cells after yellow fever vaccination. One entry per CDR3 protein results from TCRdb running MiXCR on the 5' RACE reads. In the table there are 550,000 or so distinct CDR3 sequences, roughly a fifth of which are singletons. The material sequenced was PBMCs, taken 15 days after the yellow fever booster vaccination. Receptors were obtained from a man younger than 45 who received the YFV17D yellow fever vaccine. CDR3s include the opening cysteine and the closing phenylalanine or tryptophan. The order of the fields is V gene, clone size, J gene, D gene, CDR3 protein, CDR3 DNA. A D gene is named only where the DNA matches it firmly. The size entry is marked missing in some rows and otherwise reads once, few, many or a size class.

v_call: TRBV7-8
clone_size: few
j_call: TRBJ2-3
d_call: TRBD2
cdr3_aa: CASSSGAVAGDAQYF
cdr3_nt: TGTGCCAGCAGCTCAGGGGCGGTAGCGGGAGATGCGCAGTATTTT

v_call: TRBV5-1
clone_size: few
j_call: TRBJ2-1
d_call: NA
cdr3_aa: CASRGSGQPYNEQFF
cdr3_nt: TGCGCCAGCAGGGGATCCGGACAACCTTACAATGAGCAGTTCTTC

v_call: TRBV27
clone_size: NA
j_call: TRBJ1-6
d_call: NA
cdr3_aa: CASSHTGVSPLHF
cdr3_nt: TGTGCCAGCAGCCACACGGGGGTTTCACCCCTCCACTTT

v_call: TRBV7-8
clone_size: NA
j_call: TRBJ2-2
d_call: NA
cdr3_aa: CASSSLPRSRSNTGELFF
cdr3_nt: TGTGCCAGCAGCTCACTACCACGCTCGCGTTCGAACACCGGGGAGCTGTTTTTT

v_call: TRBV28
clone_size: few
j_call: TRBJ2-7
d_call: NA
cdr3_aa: CASSFGRPQGRVLDEQYF
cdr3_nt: TGTGCCAGCAGTTTCGGCCGCCCCCAGGGTCGGGTTTTGGACGAGCAGTACTTC

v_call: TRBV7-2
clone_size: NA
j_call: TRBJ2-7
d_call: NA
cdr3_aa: CASSPQGFYEQYF
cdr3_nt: TGTGCCAGCAGCCCGCAGGGGTTTTACGAGCAGTACTTC

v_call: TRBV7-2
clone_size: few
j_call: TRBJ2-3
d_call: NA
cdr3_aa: CASSLIGVRDTQYF
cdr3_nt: TGTGCCAGCAGCTTAATCGGTGTCAGAGATACGCAGTATTTT

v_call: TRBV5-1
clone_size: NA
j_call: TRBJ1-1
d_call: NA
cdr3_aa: CASSLALGKRTEAFF
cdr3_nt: TGCGCCAGCAGCTTGGCCCTTGGCAAAAGGACTGAAGCTTTCTTT

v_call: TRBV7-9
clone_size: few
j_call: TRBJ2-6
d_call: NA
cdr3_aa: CASSSTLSGANVLTF
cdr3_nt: TGTGCCAGCAGTTCTACCTTGTCTGGGGCCAACGTCCTGACTTTC

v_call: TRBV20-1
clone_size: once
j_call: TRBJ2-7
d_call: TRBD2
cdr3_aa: CSAPEGGLAGGRNEQYF
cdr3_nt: TGCAGTGCTCCGGAGGGGGGACTAGCGGGAGGGCGCAACGAGCAGTACTTC

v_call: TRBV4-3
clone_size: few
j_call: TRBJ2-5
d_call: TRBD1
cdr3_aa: CASSHPTGKETQYF
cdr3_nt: TGCGCCAGCAGCCACCCGACAGGGAAAGAGACCCAGTACTTC

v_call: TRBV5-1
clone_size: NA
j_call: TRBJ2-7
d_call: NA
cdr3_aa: CASTRTVYSYEQYF
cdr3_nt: TGCGCCAGCACCAGGACGGTCTACTCCTACGAGCAGTACTTC

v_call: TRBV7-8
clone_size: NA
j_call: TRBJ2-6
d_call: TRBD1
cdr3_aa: CASSLPGQGSPGANVLTF
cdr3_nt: TGTGCCAGCAGCTTACCAGGACAGGGTTCCCCTGGGGCCAACGTCCTGACTTTC

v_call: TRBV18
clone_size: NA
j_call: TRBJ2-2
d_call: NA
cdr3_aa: CASSPVYRQGGAGELFF
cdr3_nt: TGTGCCAGCTCACCGGTGTATCGGCAGGGAGGCGCCGGGGAGCTGTTTTTT

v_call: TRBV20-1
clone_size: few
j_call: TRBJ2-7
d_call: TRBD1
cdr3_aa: CSASVLVGTGPF
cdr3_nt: TGCAGTGCTAGTGTTTTGGTAGGGACAGGACCGTTC

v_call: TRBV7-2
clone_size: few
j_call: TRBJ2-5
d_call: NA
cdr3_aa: CASTYGVETQYF
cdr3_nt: TGTGCCAGCACATATGGGGTGGAGACCCAGTACTTC

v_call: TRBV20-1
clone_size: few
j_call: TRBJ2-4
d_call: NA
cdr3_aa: CSARAIAKNIQYF
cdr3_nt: TGCAGTGCTAGAGCTATAGCCAAAAACATTCAGTACTTC

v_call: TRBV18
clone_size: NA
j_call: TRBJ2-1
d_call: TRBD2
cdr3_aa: CASSPRVAGVSEQFF
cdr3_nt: TGTGCCAGCTCACCAAGGGTAGCGGGAGTAAGTGAGCAGTTCTTC

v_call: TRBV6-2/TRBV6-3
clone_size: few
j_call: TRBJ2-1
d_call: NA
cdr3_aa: CASSTRLPQLYNEQFF
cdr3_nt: TGTGCCAGCAGCACTAGACTCCCCCAACTCTACAATGAGCAGTTCTTC

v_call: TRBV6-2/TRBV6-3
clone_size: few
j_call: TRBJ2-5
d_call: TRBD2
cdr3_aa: CASSYFSGLAGGPSRETQYF
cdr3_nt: TGTGCCAGCAGTTACTTCTCCGGACTAGCGGGAGGGCCGTCACGAGAGACCCAGTACTTC

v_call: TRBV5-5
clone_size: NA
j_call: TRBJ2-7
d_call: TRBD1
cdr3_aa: CACHPDREVYEQYF
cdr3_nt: TGTGCCTGCCATCCGGACAGGGAAGTCTACGAGCAGTACTTC

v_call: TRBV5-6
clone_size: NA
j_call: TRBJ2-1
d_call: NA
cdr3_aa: CASSFPTPGPPYNEQFF
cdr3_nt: TGTGCCAGCAGCTTCCCCACGCCGGGACCCCCCTACAATGAGCAGTTCTTC

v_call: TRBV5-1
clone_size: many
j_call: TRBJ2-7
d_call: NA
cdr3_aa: CASSPGLSEQYF
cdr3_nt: TGCGCCAGCAGCCCCGGACTTAGCGAGCAGTACTTC

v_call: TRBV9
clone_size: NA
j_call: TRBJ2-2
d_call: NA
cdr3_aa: CASSVGAGRNGELFF
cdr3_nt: TGTGCCAGCAGCGTAGGGGCAGGGCGGAACGGGGAGCTGTTTTTT

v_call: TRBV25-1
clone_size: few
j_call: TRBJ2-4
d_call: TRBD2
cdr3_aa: CASSVAAGADRNIQYF
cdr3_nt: TGTGCCAGCAGTGTAGCGGCGGGAGCTGACAGAAACATTCAGTACTTC

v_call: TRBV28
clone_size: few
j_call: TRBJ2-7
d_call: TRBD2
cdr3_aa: CASRALAENSYEQYF
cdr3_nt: TGTGCCAGCAGAGCCCTAGCGGAGAACTCCTACGAGCAGTACTTC

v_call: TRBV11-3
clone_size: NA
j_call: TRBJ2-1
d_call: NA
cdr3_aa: CASSLETSLYNEQFF
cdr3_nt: TGTGCCAGCAGCTTGGAAACTAGCTTATACAATGAGCAGTTCTTC

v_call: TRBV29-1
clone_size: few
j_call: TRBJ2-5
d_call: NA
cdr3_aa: CSVEPAGQETQYF
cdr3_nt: TGCAGCGTTGAGCCGGCGGGCCAAGAGACCCAGTACTTC

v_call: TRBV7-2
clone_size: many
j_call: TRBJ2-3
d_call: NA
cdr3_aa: CASSLFPQGTTDTQYF
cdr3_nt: TGTGCCAGCAGCTTATTTCCCCAGGGCACCACAGATACGCAGTATTTT

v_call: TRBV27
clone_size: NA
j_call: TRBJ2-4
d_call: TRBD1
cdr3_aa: CASSTRTGGKNIQYF
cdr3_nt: TGTGCCAGCAGTACAAGGACAGGGGGCAAAAACATTCAGTACTTC

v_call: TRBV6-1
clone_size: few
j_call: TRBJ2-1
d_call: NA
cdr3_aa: CASTDRYDFYEQFF
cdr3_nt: TGTGCCAGCACCGACAGGTACGATTTCTATGAGCAGTTCTTC

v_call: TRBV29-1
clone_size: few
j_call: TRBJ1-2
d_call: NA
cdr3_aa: CSVERGGPYGYTF
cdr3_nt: TGCAGCGTTGAAAGGGGGGGCCCCTATGGCTACACCTTC

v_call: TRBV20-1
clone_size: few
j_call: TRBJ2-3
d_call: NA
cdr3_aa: CSAPLGWGAEDTQYF
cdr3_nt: TGCAGTGCCCCACTAGGTTGGGGAGCCGAAGATACGCAGTATTTT

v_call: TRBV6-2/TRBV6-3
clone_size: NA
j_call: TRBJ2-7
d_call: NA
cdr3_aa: CASSGSRDTSSYEQYF
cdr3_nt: TGTGCCAGCAGTGGATCCCGGGACACCAGCTCCTACGAGCAGTACTTC

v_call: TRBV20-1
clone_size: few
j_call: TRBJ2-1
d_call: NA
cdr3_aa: CSANINNEQFF
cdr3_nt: TGCAGTGCTAACATTAACAATGAGCAGTTCTTC

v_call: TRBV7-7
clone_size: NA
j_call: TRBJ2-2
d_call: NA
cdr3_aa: CASSPRDGGEMFF
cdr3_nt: TGTGCTAGCAGCCCAAGAGATGGCGGGGAGATGTTTTTT

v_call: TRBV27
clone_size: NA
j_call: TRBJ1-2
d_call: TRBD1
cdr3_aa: CASSRQGVLGYTF
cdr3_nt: TGTGCCAGCAGTCGCCAGGGGGTCCTTGGCTACACCTTC

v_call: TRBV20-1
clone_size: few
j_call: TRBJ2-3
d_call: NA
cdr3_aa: CSAGANTQYF
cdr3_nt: TGCAGTGCGGGGGCTAATACGCAGTATTTT

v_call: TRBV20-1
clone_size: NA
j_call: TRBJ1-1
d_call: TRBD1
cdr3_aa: CSADSITRDSNTRTEAFF
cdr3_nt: TGCAGTGCTGACTCTATTACCCGGGACAGTAATACACGCACTGAAGCTTTCTTT

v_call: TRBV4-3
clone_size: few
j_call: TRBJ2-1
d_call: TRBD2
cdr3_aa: CASSQDSPGGTNYNEQFF
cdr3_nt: TGCGCCAGCAGCCAAGATTCCCCGGGAGGAACCAACTACAATGAGCAGTTCTTC